A selection of T cell receptor beta chains follows, all from one sample in a study of cytomegalovirus exposure and HLA in healthy donors. Here immunoSEQ multiplex PCR was the method, and the copy in TCRdb shows in-frame clones only, minus some. The sample has some 150,000 clones, 80% to 90% seen once. Material for sequencing was PBMCs. The origin of the receptors is a woman in her late teens or twenties in good health and CMV-seropositive. The CDR3 runs from the conserved cysteine through the conserved F or W. A D gene is named only where the DNA matches it firmly. Size is stated for part of the rows, as once, few or many counts, or as a class when the clone is expanded.

d_call: NA
j_call: TRBJ2-5
v_call: TRBV7-9
clone_size: NA
cdr3_aa: CASSFLQETQYF
cdr3_nt: TGTGCCAGCAGCTTTCTGCAAGAGACCCAGTACTTC

d_call: NA
j_call: TRBJ2-2
v_call: TRBV4-3
clone_size: few
cdr3_aa: CASSPFQAGELFF
cdr3_nt: TGCGCCAGCAGCCCGTTTCAGGCCGGGGAGCTGTTTTTT

d_call: NA
j_call: TRBJ2-1
v_call: TRBV4-1
clone_size: once
cdr3_aa: CASSHPQGRSSYNEQFF
cdr3_nt: TGCGCCAGCAGCCACCCTCAGGGGCGCAGCTCCTACAATGAGCAGTTCTTC

d_call: TRBD2
j_call: TRBJ2-1
v_call: TRBV7-6
clone_size: NA
cdr3_aa: CASSSGTSGVYNEQFF
cdr3_nt: TGTGCCAGCAGCTCCGGGACTAGCGGGGTCTACAATGAGCAGTTCTTC

d_call: TRBD1
j_call: TRBJ2-3
v_call: TRBV9
clone_size: NA
cdr3_aa: CASSLWTGVTDTQYF
cdr3_nt: TGTGCCAGCAGCCTGTGGACAGGAGTAACAGATACGCAGTATTTT

d_call: TRBD1
j_call: TRBJ1-1
v_call: TRBV7-9
clone_size: NA
cdr3_aa: CASSLPRGTGTHTEAFF
cdr3_nt: TGTGCCAGCAGCTTGCCGCGAGGGACAGGGACGCACACTGAAGCTTTCTTT

d_call: NA
j_call: TRBJ1-2
v_call: TRBV7-7
clone_size: NA
cdr3_aa: CASIPGGNYGYTF
cdr3_nt: TGTGCTAGCATCCCTGGGGGGAACTATGGCTACACCTTC

d_call: NA
j_call: TRBJ1-5
v_call: TRBV6-1
clone_size: NA
cdr3_aa: CASSYRGNQPQHF
cdr3_nt: TGTGCCAGCAGCTACAGGGGCAATCAGCCCCAGCATTTT

d_call: NA
j_call: TRBJ2-7
v_call: TRBV7-9
clone_size: few
cdr3_aa: CASSEQMTPYEQYF
cdr3_nt: TGTGCCAGCAGCGAACAGATGACACCCTACGAGCAGTACTTC

d_call: TRBD1
j_call: TRBJ1-2
v_call: TRBV5-1
clone_size: NA
cdr3_aa: CASSSTGGGYGYTF
cdr3_nt: TGCGCCAGCAGCTCAACAGGGGGAGGCTATGGCTACACCTTC

d_call: TRBD2
j_call: TRBJ2-1
v_call: TRBV27
clone_size: once
cdr3_aa: CASSTISGGAYNEQFF
cdr3_nt: TGTGCCAGCAGCACCATTAGCGGGGGGGCTTACAATGAGCAGTTCTTC

d_call: NA
j_call: TRBJ2-5
v_call: TRBV6-1
clone_size: NA
cdr3_aa: CASTLAETQYF
cdr3_nt: TGTGCCAGCACCTTGGCCGAGACCCAGTACTTC

d_call: TRBD1
j_call: TRBJ2-3
v_call: TRBV7-8
clone_size: NA
cdr3_aa: CASSSTGDGTDTQYF
cdr3_nt: TGTGCCAGCAGCTCAACAGGGGACGGCACAGATACGCAGTATTTT

d_call: NA
j_call: TRBJ1-6
v_call: TRBV27
clone_size: NA
cdr3_aa: CASSSGYNSPLHF
cdr3_nt: TGTGCCAGCAGTTCGGGGTATAATTCACCCCTCCACTTT

d_call: NA
j_call: TRBJ1-1
v_call: TRBV5-5
clone_size: NA
cdr3_aa: CASSPNRGLNTEAFF
cdr3_nt: TGTGCCAGCAGCCCGAACCGGGGGTTGAACACTGAAGCTTTCTTT

d_call: TRBD2
j_call: TRBJ2-6
v_call: TRBV6-5
clone_size: NA
cdr3_aa: CASSYSGGGGANVLTF
cdr3_nt: TGTGCCAGCAGTTATAGCGGGGGGGGTGGGGCCAACGTCCTGACTTTC

d_call: NA
j_call: TRBJ2-1
v_call: TRBV7-9
clone_size: NA
cdr3_aa: CASSLGGRGEFF
cdr3_nt: TGTGCCAGCAGCTTAGGAGGACGCGGGGAGTTCTTC

d_call: NA
j_call: TRBJ2-7
v_call: TRBV5-5
clone_size: few
cdr3_aa: CASSWRTAYEQYF
cdr3_nt: TGTGCCAGCAGCTGGCGTACAGCCTACGAGCAGTACTTC

d_call: NA
j_call: TRBJ1-6
v_call: TRBV12-1
clone_size: NA
cdr3_aa: CASSYDRGIPNSPLHF
cdr3_nt: TGTGCCAGCAGCTACGACAGGGGGATACCAAATTCACCCCTCCACTTT

d_call: TRBD1
j_call: TRBJ1-5
v_call: TRBV19
clone_size: NA
cdr3_aa: CASQTGGGQPQHF
cdr3_nt: TGTGCCAGCCAGACAGGGGGTGGGCAGCCCCAGCATTTT

d_call: TRBD1
j_call: TRBJ2-1
v_call: TRBV27
clone_size: few
cdr3_aa: CASSSQGQTVLSVYNEQFF
cdr3_nt: TGTGCCAGCAGTTCACAGGGACAGACCGTCCTTTCGGTTTACAATGAGCAGTTCTTC

d_call: NA
j_call: TRBJ2-3
v_call: TRBV9
clone_size: few
cdr3_aa: CASSAGTALGTDTQYF
cdr3_nt: TGTGCCAGCAGCGCCGGGACTGCTCTGGGCACAGATACGCAGTATTTT

d_call: NA
j_call: TRBJ2-5
v_call: TRBV11-2
clone_size: NA
cdr3_aa: CASSLGGYQETQYF
cdr3_nt: TGTGCCAGCAGCTTAGGAGGGTACCAAGAGACCCAGTACTTC

d_call: NA
j_call: TRBJ2-7
v_call: TRBV27
clone_size: NA
cdr3_aa: CASISYGGRSYEQYF
cdr3_nt: TGTGCCAGCATATCTTACGGGGGGCGCTCCTACGAGCAGTACTTC

d_call: TRBD2
j_call: TRBJ2-3
v_call: TRBV6-6
clone_size: NA
cdr3_aa: CASSHSGGGTDTQYF
cdr3_nt: TGTGCCAGCAGTCATAGCGGGGGGGGCACAGATACGCAGTATTTT

d_call: NA
j_call: TRBJ1-1
v_call: TRBV5-4
clone_size: once
cdr3_aa: CASSSYTNTEAFF
cdr3_nt: TGTGCCAGCAGCTCGTACACGAACACTGAAGCTTTCTTT

d_call: NA
j_call: TRBJ2-5
v_call: TRBV11-3
clone_size: few
cdr3_aa: CASSSEDSPETQYF
cdr3_nt: TGTGCCAGCAGCTCTGAGGACAGCCCAGAGACCCAGTACTTC

d_call: TRBD1
j_call: TRBJ2-2
v_call: TRBV10-1
clone_size: NA
cdr3_aa: CASSESPGQGTGELFF
cdr3_nt: TGCGCCAGCAGTGAGTCACCGGGACAGGGCACCGGGGAGCTGTTTTTT

d_call: NA
j_call: TRBJ2-7
v_call: TRBV7-2
clone_size: NA
cdr3_aa: CASSLSYEQYF
cdr3_nt: TGTGCCAGCAGCCTTTCCTACGAGCAGTACTTC